This T cell receptor (beta chain) came from a study of shared clonotypes between healthy human individuals. Positively selected for CCR7, the CD45RO-negative cells used as naive CD8 cells excluded terminally differentiated effector memory CD45RA+ cells. For every subset, genomic DNA was evenly distributed across several immunoSEQ plates. Clones were read by immunoSEQ multiplex PCR, and TCRdb kept only the in-frame ones, dropping some. The sample has millions of clones; approximately 94% are singletons. The sample consisted of naive CD8+ T cells sorted from blood. This clonotype was sampled from a man between 18 and 29 years old in good health.

CDR3 loop: CASSIGTSGGDEQYF. The CDR3 bases are TGTGCCAGCAGCATTGGGACTAGCGGGGGCGACGAGCAGTACTTC. This sequence joins TRBV7-9 and TRBJ2-7; 14 bases map to TRBD2. Unmatched junction bases numbered 5, after V lost 5 bases and J lost 5 bases. CDR3 size: 15 residues. Germline loops: CDR1 SEHNR, CDR2 FQNEAQ (reference sequence).